The 6 T cell receptor beta chains below all came from one sample that was sequenced in a study of T cell responses to AZD1222 COVID-19 vaccine. Sequencing used immunoSEQ multiplex PCR; TCRdb keeps in-frame clones, though not all of them. The sample has just under 80,000 clones, under 95% seen once. Material: peripheral blood, obtained 28 days after the second AZD1222 dose. These receptors were collected from an adult who received the AZD1222 COVID-19 vaccine.

The V call is TRBV5-1, the J call TRBJ2-2; possibly TRBD1 for D (5 bases). This CDR3 has 18 amino acids. Germline V gives CDR1 SGHRS, CDR2 YFSETQ. Trimming cost V 0 bases and J 4 bases, with 19 bases left between them. CDR3 protein: CASSLGRAYLSSTGELFF. Written as DNA, the CDR3 is TGCGCCAGCAGCTTGGGCAGGGCTTACCTAAGTTCCACCGGGGAGCTGTTTTTT.

The gene calls are TRBV29-1 and TRBJ2-1, with 9 bases aligning to TRBD2. With V trimmed by 6 bases and J by 6 bases, 24 bases remained unmatched. The germline CDR1 and CDR2 sequences are SQVTM and ANQGSEA. The CDR3 extends over 19 amino acids. The CDR3 is CSVARWAGVREREVNEQFF. The DNA of the CDR3 is TGCAGCGTCGCCCGATGGGCGGGTGTTCGGGAGCGGGAGGTCAATGAGCAGTTCTTC.

CDR3 amino acids: CASSIAAYGYTF. As DNA, the CDR3 is TGTGCCAGTAGTATAGCGGCGTATGGCTACACCTTC. The rearrangement joins TRBV19 to TRBJ1-2, with D hard to call. The CDR3 consists of 12 residues. CDR1 is LNHDA, CDR2 SQIVND, per germline (reference sequence). V lost 1 base to trimming and J lost 5 bases, with 5 bases between them.

The genes are TRBV7-6 and TRBJ1-1; tentatively, D is TRBD1 (6 bases). The germline V and J ends were trimmed by 1 base and 1 base, with 13 bases remaining between them. The length of the CDR3 is 16 residues. Germline V lookup: CDR1 SGHVS, CDR2 FNYEAQ. For the CDR3, the DNA is TGTGCCAGCAGCTTAGGTAAATTGACAGGGAACACTGAAGCTTTCTTT. Its translation is CASSLGKLTGNTEAFF.

The chain combines TRBV19 with TRBJ2-2; TRBD2 is a possible D gene (5 bases). Trimming cost V 5 bases and J 5 bases, with 12 bases left between them. The length of the CDR3 is 14 residues. The germline V gene encodes CDR1 LNHDA and CDR2 SQIVND (reference sequence). The CDR3 spells CASSPSPGTGELFF. For the CDR3, the DNA is TGTGCCAGTAGTCCCTCCCCGGGAACCGGGGAGCTGTTTTTT.

The chain combines TRBV19 with TRBJ2-5; 7 nucleotides line up with TRBD1. Germline V CDR1 and CDR2: LNHDA, SQIVND (reference sequence). Trimming took 2 bases from V and 1 from J; bases not matched to a gene: 7. CDR3 length equals 16 residues. In DNA form, the CDR3 reads TGTGCCAGTAGTATATCCCTGGGACAGAGCCAAGAGACCCAGTACTTC. As protein: CASSISLGQSQETQYF.